The subject of this entry is one TCR beta chain. Its antigen is unknown. CD4+ cell separation produced CD45RA+ naive and CD45RA-negative memory subsets. Profiling relied on immunoSEQ multiplex PCR, and the TCRdb table lists in-frame clones only, not all of them. The sample includes fewer than 3 million clones, around 93% of them seen just once. This sample stems from a study of shared clonotypes between healthy human individuals. Study as a whole: The composition of the donors was a couple of women and a few men aged 18 to 49. Per donor, three plates held CD4 naive cells, three held CD4 memory, two held CD8 naive and one held CD8 memory. The study's findings and limits: Sampling covered nothing but blood. Tissue TCR repertoires likely differ from those found in blood.

Germline lookup yields CDR1 SGHRS and CDR2 YFSETQ. The V end lost 0 bases, the J end lost 6 bases, and 16 bases lay between the germline ends. The CDR3 loop spans 16 amino acids. The rearrangement joins TRBV5-1 to TRBJ2-1; tentative D call: TRBD2 (6 bases). Sequencing was carried out using naive CD4+ T cells from PBMCs. The subset: CD45RA+ positively selected. This TCR derives from a man between 18 and 29 years old in good health. Some clones in this sample may be carry-over from other donors' samples. The CDR3 bases are TGCGCCAGCAGCTTGGCCCCAAGGGGAGCGGGCAATGAGCAGTTCTTC. The encoded protein is CASSLAPRGAGNEQFF.